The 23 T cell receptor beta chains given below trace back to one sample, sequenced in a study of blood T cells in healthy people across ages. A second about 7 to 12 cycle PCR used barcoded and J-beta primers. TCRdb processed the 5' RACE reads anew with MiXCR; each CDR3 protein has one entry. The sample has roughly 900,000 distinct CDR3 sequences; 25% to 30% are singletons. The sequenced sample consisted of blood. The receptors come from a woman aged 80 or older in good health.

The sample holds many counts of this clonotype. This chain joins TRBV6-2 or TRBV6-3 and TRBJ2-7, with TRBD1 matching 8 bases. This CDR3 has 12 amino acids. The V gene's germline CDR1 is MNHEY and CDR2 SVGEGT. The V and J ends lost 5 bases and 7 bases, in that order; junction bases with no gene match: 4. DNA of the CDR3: TGTGCCAGCAGTGGACAGGGTCTTGAGCAGTACTTC. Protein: CASSGQGLEQYF.

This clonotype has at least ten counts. CDR3 sequence: CASSLRPSGGNEQFF. The CDR3 DNA sequence: TGTGCCAGCAGCTTGCGGCCTAGCGGGGGCAATGAGCAGTTCTTC. This chain links TRBV5-6 with TRBJ2-1; 10 nucleotides line up with TRBD2. V lost 1 base to trimming and J lost 6 bases; unmatched junction nucleotides: 4. Germline-derived CDR1 and CDR2 are SGHDT and YYEEEE. The CDR3 loop spans 15 amino acids. Full variable domain (rest looked up from reference TRBV5-6 and TRBJ2-1): DAGVTQSPTHLIKTRGQQVTLRCSPKSGHDTVSWYQQALGQGPQFIFQYYEEEERQRGNFPDRFSGHQFPNYSSELNVNALLLGDSALYLCASSLRPSGGNEQFFGPGTRLTVL.

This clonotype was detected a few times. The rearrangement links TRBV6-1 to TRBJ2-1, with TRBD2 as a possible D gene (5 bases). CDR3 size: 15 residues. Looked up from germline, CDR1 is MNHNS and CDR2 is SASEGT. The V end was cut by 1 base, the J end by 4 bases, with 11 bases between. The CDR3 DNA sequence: TGTGCCAGCAGTGAAGGGGGAGATTTATACAATGAGCAGTTCTTC. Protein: CASSEGGDLYNEQFF.

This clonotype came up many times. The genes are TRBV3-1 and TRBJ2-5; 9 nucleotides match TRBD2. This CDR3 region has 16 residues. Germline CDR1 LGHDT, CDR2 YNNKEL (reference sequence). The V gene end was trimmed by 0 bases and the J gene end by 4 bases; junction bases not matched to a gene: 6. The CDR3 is CASSQDFLAGRETQYF. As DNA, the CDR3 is TGTGCCAGCAGCCAAGACTTCCTAGCGGGGAGAGAGACCCAGTACTTC.

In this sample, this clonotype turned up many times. CDR3: CASSQLAGLYNEQFF. CDR3 nucleotides: TGCGCCAGCAGCCAACTAGCGGGCCTATACAATGAGCAGTTCTTC. The chain has TRBV5-1 and TRBJ2-1; 9 bases are a match to TRBD2. V lost 4 bases, J lost 4 bases, and 6 bases stayed unmatched. The CDR3 spans 15 residues. Germline V gene data show CDR1 as SGHRS and CDR2 as YFSETQ.

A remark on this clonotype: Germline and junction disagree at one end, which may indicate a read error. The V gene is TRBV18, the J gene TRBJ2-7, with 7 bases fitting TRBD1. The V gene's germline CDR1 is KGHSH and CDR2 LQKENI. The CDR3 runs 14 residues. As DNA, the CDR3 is TGTGCCAGCCCACCTAGGACAGGAACCTACGAGCAGTACTTC. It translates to CASPPRTGTYEQYF.

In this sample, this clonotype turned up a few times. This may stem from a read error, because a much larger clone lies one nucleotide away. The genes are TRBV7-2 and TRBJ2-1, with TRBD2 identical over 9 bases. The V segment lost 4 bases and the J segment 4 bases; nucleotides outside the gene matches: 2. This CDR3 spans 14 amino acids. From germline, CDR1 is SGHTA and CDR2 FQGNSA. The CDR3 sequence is CASSWTSAYNEQFF. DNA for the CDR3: TGTGCCAGCAGCTGGACTAGCGCGTACAATGAGCAGTTCTTC. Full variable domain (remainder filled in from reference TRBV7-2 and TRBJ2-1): GAGVSQSPSNKVTEKGKDVELRCDPISGHTALYWYRQSLGQGLEFLIYFQGNSAPDKSGLPSDRFSAERTGGSVSTLTIQRTQQEDSAVYLCASSWTSAYNEQFFGPGTRLTVL.

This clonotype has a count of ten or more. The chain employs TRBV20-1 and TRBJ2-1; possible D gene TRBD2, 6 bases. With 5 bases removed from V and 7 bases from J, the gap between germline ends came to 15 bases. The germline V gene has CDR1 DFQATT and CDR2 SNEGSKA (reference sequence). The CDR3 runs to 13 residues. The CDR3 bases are TGCAGTGCTCCTGGAGGGCTCAATAATGAGCAGTTCTTC. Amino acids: CSAPGGLNNEQFF.

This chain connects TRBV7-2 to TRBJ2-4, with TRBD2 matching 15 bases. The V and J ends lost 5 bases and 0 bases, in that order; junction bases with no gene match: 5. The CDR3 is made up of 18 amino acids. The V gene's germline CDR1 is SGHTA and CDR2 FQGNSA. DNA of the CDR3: TGTGCCAGCAGCGTAGGACTAGCGGGGGGGGTAGCCAAAAACATTCAGTACTTC. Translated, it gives CASSVGLAGGVAKNIQYF.

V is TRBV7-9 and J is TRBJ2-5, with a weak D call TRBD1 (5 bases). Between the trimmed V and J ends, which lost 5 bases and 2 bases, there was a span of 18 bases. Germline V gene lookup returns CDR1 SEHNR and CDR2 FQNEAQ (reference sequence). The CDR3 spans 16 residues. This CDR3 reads CASSVYDSLTQETQYF. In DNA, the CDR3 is TGTGCCAGCAGCGTATACGACAGTTTAACTCAAGAGACCCAGTACTTC.

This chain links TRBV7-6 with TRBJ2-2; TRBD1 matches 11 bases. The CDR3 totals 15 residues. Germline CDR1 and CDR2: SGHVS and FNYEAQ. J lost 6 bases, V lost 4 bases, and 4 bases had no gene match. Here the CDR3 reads CASSSGTGGSGELFF. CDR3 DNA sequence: TGTGCCAGCAGCTCTGGGACAGGGGGTTCCGGGGAGCTGTTTTTT.

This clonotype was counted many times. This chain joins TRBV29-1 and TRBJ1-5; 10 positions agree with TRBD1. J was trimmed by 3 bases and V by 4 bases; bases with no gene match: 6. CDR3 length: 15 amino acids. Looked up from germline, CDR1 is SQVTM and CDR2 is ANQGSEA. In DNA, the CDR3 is TGCAGCGTTGGGATGGGACAGGGGTTCAATCAGCCCCAGCATTTT. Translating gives CSVGMGQGFNQPQHF. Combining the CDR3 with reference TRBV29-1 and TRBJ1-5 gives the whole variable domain SAVISQKPSRDICQRGTSLTIQCQVDSQVTMMFWYRQQPGQSLTLIATANQGSEATYESGFVIDKFPISRPNLTFSTLTVSNMSPEDSSIYLCSVGMGQGFNQPQHFGDGTRLSIL.

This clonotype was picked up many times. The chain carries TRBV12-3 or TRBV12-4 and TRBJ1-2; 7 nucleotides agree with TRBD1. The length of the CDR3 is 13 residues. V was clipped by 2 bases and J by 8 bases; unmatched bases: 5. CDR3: CASSLRDRGGYTF. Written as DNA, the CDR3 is TGTGCCAGCAGTTTAAGGGACAGAGGGGGCTACACCTTC.

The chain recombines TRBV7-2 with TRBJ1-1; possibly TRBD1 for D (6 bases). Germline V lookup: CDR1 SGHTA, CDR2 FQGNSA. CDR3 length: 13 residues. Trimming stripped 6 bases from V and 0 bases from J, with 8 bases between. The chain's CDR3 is CASSGDMNTEAFF. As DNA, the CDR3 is TGTGCCAGCAGTGGGGACATGAACACTGAAGCTTTCTTT.

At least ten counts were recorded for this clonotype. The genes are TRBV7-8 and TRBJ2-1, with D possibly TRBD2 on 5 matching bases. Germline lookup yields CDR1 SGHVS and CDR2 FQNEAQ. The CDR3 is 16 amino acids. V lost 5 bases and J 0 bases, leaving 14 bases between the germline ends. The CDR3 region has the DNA TGTGCCAGCAGCCTGCTGGAGCGGAGCTCCTACAATGAGCAGTTCTTC. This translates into CASSLLERSSYNEQFF.

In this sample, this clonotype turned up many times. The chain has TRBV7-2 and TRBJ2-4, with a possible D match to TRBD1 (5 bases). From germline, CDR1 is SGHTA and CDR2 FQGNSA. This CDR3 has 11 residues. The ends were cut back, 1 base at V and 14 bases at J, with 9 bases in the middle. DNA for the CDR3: TGTGCCAGCAGCTTAGGACAGTTTGAGTACTTC. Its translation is CASSLGQFEYF.

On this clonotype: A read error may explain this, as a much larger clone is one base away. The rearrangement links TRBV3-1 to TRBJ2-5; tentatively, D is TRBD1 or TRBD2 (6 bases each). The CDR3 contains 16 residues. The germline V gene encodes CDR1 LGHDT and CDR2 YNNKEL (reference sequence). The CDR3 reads CVSSQGGTSNTGEQYF. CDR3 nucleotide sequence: TGTGTCAGCAGCCAAGGGGGGACATCAAACACGGGGGAGCAGTACTTC.

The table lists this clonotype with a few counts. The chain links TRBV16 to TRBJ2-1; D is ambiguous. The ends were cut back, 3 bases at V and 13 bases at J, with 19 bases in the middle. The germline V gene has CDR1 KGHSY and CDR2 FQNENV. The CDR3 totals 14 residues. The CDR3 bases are TGTGCCAGCAGCCAGGGCAGGCTCCAAGAGACCCAGTTCTTC. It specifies CASSQGRLQETQFF.

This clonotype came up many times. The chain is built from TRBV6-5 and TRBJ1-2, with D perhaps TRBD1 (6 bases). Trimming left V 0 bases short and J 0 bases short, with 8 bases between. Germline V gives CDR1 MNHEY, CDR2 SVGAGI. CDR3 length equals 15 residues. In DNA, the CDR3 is TGTGCCAGCAGTTACTCCGGGACAACTAACTATGGCTACACCTTC. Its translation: CASSYSGTTNYGYTF.

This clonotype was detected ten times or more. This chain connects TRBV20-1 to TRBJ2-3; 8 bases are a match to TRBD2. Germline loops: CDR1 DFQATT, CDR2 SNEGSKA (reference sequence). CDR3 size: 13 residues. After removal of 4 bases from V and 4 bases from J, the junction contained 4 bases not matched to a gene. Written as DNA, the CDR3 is TGCAGTGCTACGGGGGGGCGCCCAGATACGCAGTATTTT. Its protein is CSATGGRPDTQYF.

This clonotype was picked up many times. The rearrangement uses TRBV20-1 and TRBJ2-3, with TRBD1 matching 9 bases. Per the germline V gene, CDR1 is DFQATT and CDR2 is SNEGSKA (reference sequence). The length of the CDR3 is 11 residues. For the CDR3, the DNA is TGCAGCGGACAGGGGACAGATACGCAGTATTTT. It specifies CSGQGTDTQYF.

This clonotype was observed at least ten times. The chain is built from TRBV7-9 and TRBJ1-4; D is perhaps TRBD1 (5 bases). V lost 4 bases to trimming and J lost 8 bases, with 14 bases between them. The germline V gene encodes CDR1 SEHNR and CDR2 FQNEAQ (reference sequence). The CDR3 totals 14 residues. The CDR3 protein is CASSSSGGPEKLFF. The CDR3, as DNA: TGTGCCAGCAGCTCCTCGGGGGGTCCCGAAAAACTGTTTTTT.

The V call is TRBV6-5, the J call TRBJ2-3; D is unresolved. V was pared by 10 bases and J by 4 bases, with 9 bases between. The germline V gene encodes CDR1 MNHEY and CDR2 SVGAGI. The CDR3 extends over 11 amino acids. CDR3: CATRRADTQYF. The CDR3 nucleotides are TGTGCCACCCGTCGGGCAGATACGCAGTATTTT.